The entry that follows covers one T cell receptor (beta chain) sequence. Its specificity is not known. The sample originates from a study of cytomegalovirus exposure and HLA in healthy donors. Study conclusions and caveats: Excluded were some V segments that proved indistinguishable, including TRBV6-2 and TRBV6-3.

The PCR ran on 60 Vbeta and 13 Jbeta primers. This table comes from immunoSEQ multiplex PCR, and its TCRdb copy is limited to in-frame clones, with some not included. The sample lists 90,000 to 100,000 clones; less than 10% were seen once. This CDR3 has 15 amino acids. Germline V gene lookup returns CDR1 MNHNY and CDR2 SVGAGI (reference sequence). V gave up 0 bases and J gave up 2 bases; unmatched junction bases: 0. Material for sequencing was PBMCs. This receptor was obtained from a man aged 50-59 years in good health and CMV-seropositive. J is TRBJ1-3 and V is TRBV6-6; 8 nucleotides line up with TRBD1. The CDR3 region is CASSYSTGAGNTIYF. The CDR3 DNA is TGTGCCAGCAGTTACTCGACAGGGGCTGGAAACACCATATATTTT.